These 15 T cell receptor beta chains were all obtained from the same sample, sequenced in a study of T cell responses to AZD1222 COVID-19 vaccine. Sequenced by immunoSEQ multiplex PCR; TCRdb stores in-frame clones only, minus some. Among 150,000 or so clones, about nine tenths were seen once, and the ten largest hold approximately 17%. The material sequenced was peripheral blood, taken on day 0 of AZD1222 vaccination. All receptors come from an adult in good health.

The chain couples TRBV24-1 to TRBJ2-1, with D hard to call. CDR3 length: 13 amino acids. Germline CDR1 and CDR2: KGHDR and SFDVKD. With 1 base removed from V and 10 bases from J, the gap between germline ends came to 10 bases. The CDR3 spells CATSDFSTLEQFF. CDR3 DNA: TGTGCCACCAGTGATTTTTCCACCTTAGAGCAGTTCTTC.

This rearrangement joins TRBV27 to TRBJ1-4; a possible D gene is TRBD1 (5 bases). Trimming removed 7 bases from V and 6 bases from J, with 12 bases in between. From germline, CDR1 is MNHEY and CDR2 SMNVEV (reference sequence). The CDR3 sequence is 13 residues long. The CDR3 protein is CASKGWGDEKLFF. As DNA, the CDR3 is TGTGCCAGCAAGGGGTGGGGTGATGAAAAACTGTTTTTT.

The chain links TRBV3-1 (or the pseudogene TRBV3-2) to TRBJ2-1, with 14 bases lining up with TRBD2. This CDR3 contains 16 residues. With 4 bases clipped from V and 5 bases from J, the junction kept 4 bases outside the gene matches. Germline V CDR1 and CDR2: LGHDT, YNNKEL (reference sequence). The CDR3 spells CASSPPGLAGDNEQFF. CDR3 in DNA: TGTGCCAGCAGCCCACCGGGACTAGCGGGAGACAATGAGCAGTTCTTC.

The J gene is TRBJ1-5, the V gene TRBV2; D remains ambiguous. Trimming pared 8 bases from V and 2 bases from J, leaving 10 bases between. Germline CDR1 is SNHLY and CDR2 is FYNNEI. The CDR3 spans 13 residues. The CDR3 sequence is CASAGFGNQPQHF. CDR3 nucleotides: TGTGCCAGCGCGGGGTTTGGCAATCAGCCCCAGCATTTT. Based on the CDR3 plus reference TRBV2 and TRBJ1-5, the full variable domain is EPEVTQTPSHQVTQMGQEVILRCVPISNHLYFYWYRQILGQKVEFLVSFYNNEISEKSEIFDDQFSVERPDGSNFTLKIRSTKLEDSAMYFCASAGFGNQPQHFGDGTRLSIL.

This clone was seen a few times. In DNA form, the CDR3 reads TGTGCCAGCAGCTTACGACCGGACCGGGGCTACACCTTC. It translates to CASSLRPDRGYTF. This chain joins TRBV7-9 and TRBJ1-2; D is unresolved. The CDR3 is 13 amino acids. The V gene lost 2 bases and the J gene lost 8 bases, with 12 bases spanning the gap. Per the germline V gene, CDR1 is SEHNR and CDR2 is FQNEAQ (reference sequence).

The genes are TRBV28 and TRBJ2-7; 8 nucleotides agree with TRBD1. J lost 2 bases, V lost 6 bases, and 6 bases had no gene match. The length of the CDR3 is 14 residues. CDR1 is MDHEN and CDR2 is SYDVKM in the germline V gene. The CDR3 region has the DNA TGTGCCAGCAGGACTCAGACAGGGGCCTACGAGCAGTACTTC. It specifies CASRTQTGAYEQYF.

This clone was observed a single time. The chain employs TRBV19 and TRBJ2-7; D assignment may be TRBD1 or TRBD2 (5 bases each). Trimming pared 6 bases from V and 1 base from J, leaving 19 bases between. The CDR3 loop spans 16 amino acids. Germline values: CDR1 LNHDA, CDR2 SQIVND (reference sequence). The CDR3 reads CASRLTGTGTSYEQYF. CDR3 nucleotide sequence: TGTGCCAGTAGATTAACCGGGACCGGGACGTCCTACGAGCAGTACTTC.

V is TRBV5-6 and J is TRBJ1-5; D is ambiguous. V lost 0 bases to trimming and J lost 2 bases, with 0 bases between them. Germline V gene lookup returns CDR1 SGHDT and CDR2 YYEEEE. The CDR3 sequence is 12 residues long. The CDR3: CASSLGNQPQHF. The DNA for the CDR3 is TGTGCCAGCAGCTTGGGCAATCAGCCCCAGCATTTT.

CDR3 sequence (DNA): TGTGCCAGCAGCTCACCGGGACCGCAAGTCTACACCTTC. Protein: CASSSPGPQVYTF. This rearrangement joins TRBV11-1 to TRBJ1-2; perhaps TRBD1 as D (5 bases). Per the germline V gene, CDR1 is SGHAT and CDR2 is FQDESV (reference sequence). The CDR3 contains 13 residues. V lost 4 bases and J 10 bases, leaving 16 bases between the germline ends.

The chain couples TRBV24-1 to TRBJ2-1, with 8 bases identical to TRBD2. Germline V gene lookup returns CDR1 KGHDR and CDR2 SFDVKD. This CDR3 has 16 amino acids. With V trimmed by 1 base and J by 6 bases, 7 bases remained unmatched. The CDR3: CATSDLLSGESNEQFF. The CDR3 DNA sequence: TGTGCCACCAGTGATTTACTTAGCGGGGAAAGCAATGAGCAGTTCTTC.

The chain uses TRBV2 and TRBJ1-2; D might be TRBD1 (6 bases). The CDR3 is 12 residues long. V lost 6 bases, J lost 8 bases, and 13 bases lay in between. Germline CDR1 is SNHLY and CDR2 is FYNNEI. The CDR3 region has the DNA TGTGCCAGCAGACTACAGGGCGACGGCTACACCTTC. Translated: CASRLQGDGYTF.

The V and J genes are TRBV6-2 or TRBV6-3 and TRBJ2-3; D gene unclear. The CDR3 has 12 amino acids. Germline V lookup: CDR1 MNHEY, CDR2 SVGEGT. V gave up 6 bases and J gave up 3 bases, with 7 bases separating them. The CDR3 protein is CASSPRTDTQYF. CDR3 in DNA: TGTGCCAGCAGCCCAAGGACAGATACGCAGTATTTT.

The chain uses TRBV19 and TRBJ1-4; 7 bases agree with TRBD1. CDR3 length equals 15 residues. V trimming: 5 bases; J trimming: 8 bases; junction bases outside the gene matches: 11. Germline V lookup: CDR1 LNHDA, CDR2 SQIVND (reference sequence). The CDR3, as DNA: TGTGCCAGTAGTTTGACCCAGGGGGTAAGGGAAAAACTGTTTTTT. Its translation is CASSLTQGVREKLFF.

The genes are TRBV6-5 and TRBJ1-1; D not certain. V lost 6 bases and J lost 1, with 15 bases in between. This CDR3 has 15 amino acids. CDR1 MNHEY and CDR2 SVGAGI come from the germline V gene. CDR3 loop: CASRVESITNTEAFF. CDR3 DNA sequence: TGTGCCAGCAGGGTCGAAAGTATCACGAACACTGAAGCTTTCTTT.

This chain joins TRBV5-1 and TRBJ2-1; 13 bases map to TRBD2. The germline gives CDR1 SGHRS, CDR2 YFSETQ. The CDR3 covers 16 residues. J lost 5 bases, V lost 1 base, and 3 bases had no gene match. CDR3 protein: CASSLTLAGGDNEQFF. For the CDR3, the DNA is TGCGCCAGCAGCTTGACACTAGCGGGAGGGGACAATGAGCAGTTCTTC.